What follows describes a single TCR beta chain. This record belongs to a study of blood T cell repertoires in COVID-19. The protocol was immunoSEQ multiplex PCR, while the TCRdb copy is restricted to in-frame clones and leaves out a portion. Of over 150,000 clones listed, about four fifths are singletons. The CDR3 covers 11 residues. V lost 8 bases, J lost 5 bases, and 9 bases lay in between. Germline V gives CDR1 LNHNV, CDR2 YYDKDF (reference sequence). The source material was peripheral blood. This receptor was taken from a woman older than 75 with COVID-19, enrolled during active disease. This rearrangement joins TRBV15 to TRBJ1-1; D is ambiguous. CDR3 sequence: CATRRGTEAFF. In DNA, the CDR3 is TGTGCCACCCGCCGGGGTACTGAAGCTTTCTTT.